This TCR beta chain was documented in a study of shared clonotypes between healthy human individuals. General observations from the study: The genetic and exposure-history diversity represented was limited by few donors.

The ends were cut back, 5 bases at V and 4 bases at J, with 12 bases in the middle. The germline gives CDR1 SGHTA, CDR2 FQGTGA. The CDR3 covers 13 residues. Comment on this clone: No antigen is known for it.

Recent acute infections and vaccinations were absent in the healthy HIV-negative adult donors. Only in-frame clones appear in the TCRdb table, and some are missing; sequencing was by immunoSEQ multiplex PCR. The sample has around 500,000 clones; roughly 77% are singletons. The rearrangement uses TRBV7-3 and TRBJ2-7, with D tentatively TRBD2 (6 bases). What was sequenced was PBMCs. The TCR was taken from a woman in her 40s in good health. Some clones in this sample may be carry-over from other donors' samples. The CDR3 here is CASSPGGGYEQYF. CDR3 nucleotide sequence: TGTGCCAGCAGCCCTGGCGGAGGGTACGAGCAGTACTTC.